The sequence of this T cell receptor beta chain was determined in a study of identical twins. The CDR3 has 15 residues. Between the trimmed V and J ends, which lost 4 bases and 6 bases, there was a span of 15 bases. From the 5' RACE reads, TCRdb called clonotypes with MiXCR, one entry per CDR3 protein. The repertoire includes roughly 720,000 distinct CDR3 sequences, approximately 18% of them detected once, and under 15% sits in the top ten. These data were also reused for a study on T cells expressing NK-cell markers. As reported in that work: TCR beta repertoires came from sorted CD3+CD56+NKG2C+, CD3+CD56+NKG2C- and CD3+CD56-NKG2C+ T cells. Sequenced donors, eight in total, included seven who were HCMV-seropositive and one who was seronegative.

Sequenced: PBMCs. This sequence was found in a woman under 30 in good health. V and J are TRBV12-3 or TRBV12-4 and TRBJ2-2; D perhaps matches TRBD1 (5 bases). This CDR3 is CASSSQGVWAGELFF. Here the CDR3 DNA reads TGTGCCAGCAGTTCCCAGGGCGTGTGGGCCGGGGAGCTGTTTTTT.